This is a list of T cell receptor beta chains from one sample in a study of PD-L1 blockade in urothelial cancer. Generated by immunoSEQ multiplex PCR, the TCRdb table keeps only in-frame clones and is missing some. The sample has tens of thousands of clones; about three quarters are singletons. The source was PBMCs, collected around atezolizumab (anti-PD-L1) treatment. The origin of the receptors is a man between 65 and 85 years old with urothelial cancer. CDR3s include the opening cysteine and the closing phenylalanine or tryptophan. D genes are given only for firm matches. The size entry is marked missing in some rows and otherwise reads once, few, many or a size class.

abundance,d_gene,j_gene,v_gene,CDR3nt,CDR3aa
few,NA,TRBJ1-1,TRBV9,TGTGCCAGCAGCGGCCTGGGGCCGAACACTGAAGCTTTCTTT,CASSGLGPNTEAFF
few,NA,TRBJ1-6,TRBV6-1,TGTGCCAGCAGTGGACAGATGGGGAATTCACCCCTCCACTTT,CASSGQMGNSPLHF
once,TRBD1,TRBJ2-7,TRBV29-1,TGCAGCGCCGCTCCGACAGGGGGCAACGAGCAGTACTTC,CSAAPTGGNEQYF
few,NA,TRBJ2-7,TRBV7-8,TGTGCCAGCAGCTTAGGTCCAGGCCCCTACGAGCAGTACTTC,CASSLGPGPYEQYF
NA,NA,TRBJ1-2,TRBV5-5,TGCGCCAGCAGCCAAGTCGGGACATCTGGCTACACCTTC,CASSQVGTSGYTF
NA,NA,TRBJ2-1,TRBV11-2,TGTGCCAGCAGCTTAACTCTGGCAGGGGTAGGAAATGAGCAGTTCTTC,CASSLTLAGVGNEQFF
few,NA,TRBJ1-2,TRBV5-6,TGTGCCAGCAGCTTTGGCCTCAACTATGGCTACACCTTC,CASSFGLNYGYTF
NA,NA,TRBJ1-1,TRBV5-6,TGTGCCAGCAGCTTCAGGGGCCGACTTGAAGCTTTCTTT,CASSFRGRLEAFF
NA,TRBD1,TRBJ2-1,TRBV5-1,TGCGCCAGCAGCTACAGGGGCTCCTACAATGAGCAGTTCTTC,CASSYRGSYNEQFF
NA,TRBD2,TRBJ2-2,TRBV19,TGTGCCAGTAGTGTGGTTAGCGGGGGGGATAACACCGGGGAGCTGTTTTTT,CASSVVSGGDNTGELFF
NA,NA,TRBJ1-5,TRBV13,TGTGCCAGCAGCTTCAGTAGCAGGGAATATCAGCCCCAGCATTTT,CASSFSSREYQPQHF
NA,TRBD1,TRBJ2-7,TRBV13,TGTGCCAGCAGCTTAGGCCAATCGGTCGGGCCCTCGGGACAGCCTTCCTACGAGCAGTACTTC,CASSLGQSVGPSGQPSYEQYF
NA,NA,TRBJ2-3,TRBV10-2,TGCGCCAGCAGTGAGTCAGGGGGCACAGATACGCAGTATTTT,CASSESGGTDTQYF